This is a list of T cell receptor beta chains from one sample in a study of post-analysis software for immune sequencing data. TCRdb re-called the PCR reads with MiXCR, one entry per CDR3 protein. The sample holds 350,000 to 500,000 distinct CDR3 sequences, more than 30% seen once. The sequenced sample was blood. These receptors were collected from a girl aged 2-10 years with multiple sclerosis. Both conserved end residues are part of each CDR3. Fields, in order: CDR3 protein, CDR3 DNA, clone size, V gene, D gene, J gene. The D gene is left open where the match is weak. Rows may omit the clone size; those that give it use once, few, many or a size class.

CDR3: CASSFRGQGSNSPLHF
DNA: TGTGCCAGCAGCTTCAGGGGACAGGGAAGCAATTCACCCCTCCACTTT
size: .
V: TRBV7-9
D: TRBD1
J: TRBJ1-6

CDR3: CASRDRGSTYEQYF
DNA: TGTGCCAGCAGGGACAGGGGATCGACCTACGAGCAGTACTTC
size: .
V: TRBV7-3
D: TRBD1
J: TRBJ2-7

CDR3: CASSPSSGVLGANVLTF
DNA: TGTGCCAGCAGCCCCTCTTCCGGGGTACTTGGGGCCAACGTCCTGACTTTC
size: .
V: TRBV14
D: .
J: TRBJ2-6

CDR3: CASSSKYNEQYF
DNA: TGTGCCAGCAGTTCCAAGTACAATGAGCAGTACTTC
size: .
V: TRBV27
D: .
J: TRBJ2-7

CDR3: CASSLLLAETQYF
DNA: TGTGCCAGCAGCTTGCTGCTAGCGGAGACCCAGTACTTC
size: few
V: TRBV5-5
D: .
J: TRBJ2-5

CDR3: CASSGRTGENEKLFF
DNA: TGTGCCAGCAGCGGACGGACAGGAGAGAATGAAAAACTGTTTTTT
size: .
V: TRBV7-2
D: TRBD1
J: TRBJ1-4

CDR3: CASSLDRAHEQYF
DNA: TGTGCCAGCAGTCTGGACAGGGCTCACGAGCAGTACTTC
size: once
V: TRBV2
D: TRBD1
J: TRBJ2-7

CDR3: CASSVRDPSSYEQYF
DNA: TGCGCCAGCAGCGTCCGAGACCCGAGCTCCTACGAGCAGTACTTC
size: many
V: TRBV5-1
D: .
J: TRBJ2-7

CDR3: CASWGGANYGYTF
DNA: TGTGCCAGCTGGGGGGGAGCTAACTATGGCTACACCTTC
size: few
V: TRBV7-2
D: .
J: TRBJ1-2

CDR3: CASTGGYEQYF
DNA: TGTGCCAGCACGGGTGGTTACGAGCAGTACTTC
size: few
V: TRBV7-2
D: .
J: TRBJ2-7

CDR3: CASSEIENEQFF
DNA: TGTGCCAGCAGCGAGATCGAAAATGAGCAGTTCTTC
size: .
V: TRBV28
D: .
J: TRBJ2-1

CDR3: CASSGQGDPGYGYTF
DNA: TGTGCCAGCAGTGGACAGGGAGACCCGGGGTATGGCTACACCTTC
size: .
V: TRBV28
D: TRBD1
J: TRBJ1-2

CDR3: CAWSVRTYTEAFF
DNA: TGTGCCTGGAGTGTGAGGACTTACACTGAAGCTTTCTTT
size: .
V: TRBV30
D: .
J: TRBJ1-1

CDR3: CSARNWLEGGNQPQHF
DNA: TGCAGTGCTAGAAATTGGCTGGAGGGTGGCAATCAGCCCCAGCATTTT
size: .
V: TRBV20-1
D: .
J: TRBJ1-5

CDR3: CASSPTSGISLEQYF
DNA: TGTGCCAGCAGTCCGACTAGCGGGATCTCTCTCGAGCAGTACTTC
size: .
V: TRBV6-5
D: TRBD2
J: TRBJ2-7

CDR3: CASSHGLAGAGDTQYF
DNA: TGTGCCAGCAGTCACGGACTAGCGGGTGCGGGAGATACGCAGTATTTT
size: .
V: TRBV12-3/TRBV12-4
D: TRBD2
J: TRBJ2-3

CDR3: CASSPMAGGQAKLFF
DNA: TGTGCCAGCAGCCCCATGGCGGGCGGTCAGGCAAAACTGTTTTTT
size: .
V: TRBV7-9
D: .
J: TRBJ1-4

CDR3: CASGSLRGTIYEQYF
DNA: TGTGCCAGCGGGTCACTTCGGGGGACTATCTACGAGCAGTACTTC
size: once
V: TRBV7-2
D: TRBD2
J: TRBJ2-7

CDR3: CASSEYNRGATNEKLFF
DNA: TGTGCCAGCAGTGAATATAACAGGGGAGCAACTAATGAAAAACTGTTTTTT
size: .
V: TRBV25-1
D: TRBD1
J: TRBJ1-4

CDR3: CSARDLSDSYYEQYF
DNA: TGCAGTGCTAGAGATTTATCGGACAGTTACTACGAGCAGTACTTC
size: few
V: TRBV20-1
D: .
J: TRBJ2-7

CDR3: CASSLSSREDTQYF
DNA: TGTGCCAGCAGCTTGAGTTCCCGAGAGGATACGCAGTATTTT
size: .
V: TRBV5-5
D: .
J: TRBJ2-3

CDR3: CATQTGTPYEQYF
DNA: TGTGCCACTCAAACCGGGACACCCTACGAGCAGTACTTC
size: .
V: TRBV6-5
D: .
J: TRBJ2-7

CDR3: CASSESWGPYEQYF
DNA: TGCGCCAGCAGTGAGTCGTGGGGGCCCTACGAGCAGTACTTC
size: .
V: TRBV10-2
D: .
J: TRBJ2-7

CDR3: CASSLAGANSYNEQFF
DNA: TGTGCCAGCAGTTTAGCGGGGGCTAACTCCTACAATGAGCAGTTCTTC
size: .
V: TRBV6-6
D: TRBD2
J: TRBJ2-1

CDR3: CASSYNGVYNEQFF
DNA: TGTGCCAGCAGTTACAACGGGGTCTACAATGAGCAGTTCTTC
size: .
V: TRBV6-2/TRBV6-3
D: .
J: TRBJ2-1